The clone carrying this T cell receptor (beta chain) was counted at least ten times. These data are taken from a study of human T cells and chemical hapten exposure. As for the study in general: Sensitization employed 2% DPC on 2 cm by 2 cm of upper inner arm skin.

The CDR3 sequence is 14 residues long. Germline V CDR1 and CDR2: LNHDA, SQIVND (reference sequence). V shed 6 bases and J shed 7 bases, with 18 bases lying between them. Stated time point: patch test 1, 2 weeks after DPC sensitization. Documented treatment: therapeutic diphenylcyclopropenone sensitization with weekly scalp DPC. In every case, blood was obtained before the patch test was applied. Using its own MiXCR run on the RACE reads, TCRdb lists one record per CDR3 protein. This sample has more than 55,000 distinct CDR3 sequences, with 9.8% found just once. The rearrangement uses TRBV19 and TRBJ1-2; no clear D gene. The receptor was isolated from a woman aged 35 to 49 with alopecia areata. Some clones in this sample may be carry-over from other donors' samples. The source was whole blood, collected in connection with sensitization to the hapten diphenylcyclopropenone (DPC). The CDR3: CASRWGEGVGGYTF. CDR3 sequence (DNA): TGTGCCAGTAGGTGGGGAGAGGGCGTCGGTGGCTACACCTTC.